The 32 T cell receptor beta chains given below trace back to one sample, sequenced in a study of circulating CD8 cells and anti-PD-1 response in melanoma. From live CD3+CD8+TCRalphabeta+ cells, four PD-1 and/or TIGIT subsets were sorted. TCR libraries were prepared from about 16 ng of total RNA with the QIAseq Immune Repertoire TCR panel. TCRdb independently ran MiXCR on the reads; one entry per CDR3 protein. The sample contains 2,000 or so distinct CDR3 sequences, less than 9% of which appear only once. Sequencing was performed on CD8+ T cells from PBMCs, taken at baseline or after one month of anti-PD-1 therapy (not recorded which). The receptors stem from a human donor with melanoma.

By proportion, this clonotype is medium-sized. The V call is TRBV6-5, the J call TRBJ1-5; 10 bases fit TRBD1. The V segment lost 8 bases and the J segment 5 bases; nucleotides outside the gene matches: 3. CDR3 size: 13 residues. Germline values: CDR1 MNHEY, CDR2 SVGAGI. In DNA, the CDR3 is TGTGCCAGCGGGACAGGGGTCGATCAGCCCCAGCATTTT. Its translation is CASGTGVDQPQHF.

This clonotype rates as medium-sized. This chain uses TRBV27 with TRBJ1-5; D is perhaps TRBD1 (6 bases). The CDR3 is made up of 14 amino acids. The germline V gene has CDR1 MNHEY and CDR2 SMNVEV (reference sequence). The V end lost 5 bases, the J end lost 7 bases, and 15 bases lay between the germline ends. The CDR3 region has the DNA TGTGCCAGCAGTAAACAGGGCTATCAGCAGCCCCAGCATTTT. As protein: CASSKQGYQQPQHF.

By its share, this clonotype is medium-sized (0.01 to 0.1%). The chain joins TRBV19 to TRBJ2-3; maybe TRBD2 (5 bases). CDR3 length equals 14 residues. V shed 3 bases and J shed 1 base, with 8 bases lying between them. Per germline, CDR1 LNHDA and CDR2 SQIVND (reference sequence). CDR3 sequence reads: CASSMLAGTDTQYF. The CDR3 DNA sequence: TGTGCCAGTAGTATGCTAGCTGGCACAGATACGCAGTATTTT.

This clonotype is judged medium-sized. J is TRBJ2-1 and V is TRBV7-3; D remains ambiguous. Trimming removed 5 bases at V and 0 bases at J, with 11 bases between. Germline V gives CDR1 SGHTA, CDR2 FQGTGA. This CDR3 region has 15 residues. CDR3 in DNA: TGTGCCAGCAGCCCCTTACCCAGCTCCTACAATGAGCAGTTCTTC. This translates into CASSPLPSSYNEQFF. Together with reference TRBV7-3 and TRBJ2-1, the CDR3 gives the full variable domain: GAGVSQTPSNKVTEKGKYVELRCDPISGHTALYWYRQSLGQGPEFLIYFQGTGAADDSGLPNDRFFAVRPEGSVSTLKIQRTERGDSAVYLCASSPLPSSYNEQFFGPGTRLTVL.

This clonotype qualifies as medium-sized. The chain has TRBV24-1 and TRBJ2-1; a weak D match, TRBD2 (6 bases). V lost 9 bases and J lost 6, with 23 bases in between. Germline values: CDR1 KGHDR, CDR2 SFDVKD. The CDR3 extends over 16 amino acids. For the CDR3, the DNA is TGTGCCACCGAGAAGTTCGGGGGTCGGGGTGCCAATGAGCAGTTCTTC. This sequence encodes CATEKFGGRGANEQFF.

This clonotype is medium-sized (0.01 to 0.1%) by share. This sequence joins TRBV9 and TRBJ2-7; possibly TRBD2 for D (5 bases). The V end was cut by 4 bases, the J end by 6 bases, with 14 bases between. This CDR3 has 13 residues. The germline CDR1 and CDR2 sequences are SGDLS and YYNGEE. CDR3 in amino acids: CASSSGSTAEQYF. CDR3 nucleotide sequence: TGTGCCAGCAGCAGCGGAAGTACGGCCGAGCAGTACTTC.

This clonotype counts as medium-sized. The junction does not match germline at one end; this may be a read error. The gene calls are TRBV5-4 and TRBJ2-2; tentative D call: TRBD2 (5 bases). CDR1 and CDR2 from the germline V gene are SGHNT and YYREEE (reference sequence). CDR3 length: 15 residues. CDR3 in amino acids: CASSLKRDYTGELFF. The CDR3 DNA reads TGCGCCAGCAGCTTGAAACGGGATTACACCGGGGAGCTGTTTTTT.

This clonotype counts as medium-sized. CDR3 residues: CSAHTDSSYNEQFF. DNA for the CDR3: TGCAGTGCACACACCGACAGCTCCTACAATGAGCAGTTCTTC. The chain is built from TRBV20-1 and TRBJ2-1; D may be TRBD1 (5 bases). V shed 6 bases and J shed 0 bases, with 12 bases lying between them. Germline loops: CDR1 DFQATT, CDR2 SNEGSKA (reference sequence). This CDR3 spans 14 amino acids.

In its sample, this clonotype is medium-sized. This rearrangement joins TRBV28 to TRBJ2-1; TRBD1 is a possible D gene (6 bases). There are 14 residues in the CDR3. Germline lookup yields CDR1 MDHEN and CDR2 SYDVKM. V lost 7 bases and J 3 bases, leaving 13 bases between the germline ends. The CDR3 reads CASTEGTIYNEQFF. In DNA form, the CDR3 reads TGTGCCAGCACCGAAGGGACAATCTACAATGAGCAGTTCTTC.

This clonotype is large by share. The chain joins TRBV29-1 to TRBJ2-7, with a tentative D call TRBD1 (5 bases). V lost 1 base and J lost 0, with 7 bases in between. Germline loops: CDR1 SQVTM, CDR2 ANQGSEA. This CDR3 comprises 13 residues. CDR3 coding DNA: TGCAGCGTTGAAGGACAGACCTCCTACGAGCAGTACTTC. This codes for CSVEGQTSYEQYF.

Relative to its sample, this clonotype is large. The chain has TRBV28 and TRBJ1-5; 8 bases are shared with TRBD1. Germline CDR1 MDHEN, CDR2 SYDVKM. The CDR3 contains 15 residues. V was clipped by 6 bases and J by 2 bases; unmatched bases: 6. For the CDR3, the DNA is TGTGCCAGCAGCATACTACAGGGGGGCAATCAGCCCCAGCATTTT. It codes for CASSILQGGNQPQHF.

This clonotype was seen only a few times. The gene calls are TRBV5-6 and TRBJ2-7, with D maybe TRBD1 (5 bases). The CDR3 loop spans 12 amino acids. The ends were cut back, 4 bases at V and 5 bases at J, with 10 bases in the middle. CDR1 and CDR2 from the germline V gene are SGHDT and YYEEEE. CDR3 DNA sequence: TGTGCCAGCAGCGTTACAGGCAACGAGCAGTACTTC. It codes for CASSVTGNEQYF.

By its share, this clonotype is large (0.1 to 1%). The rearrangement joins TRBV9 to TRBJ1-5, with 9 bases aligning to TRBD1. This CDR3 is 14 amino acids long. The junction had 6 bases not matched to a gene; V was cut back by 4 bases and J by 7 bases. Germline CDR1 reads SGDLS; CDR2 reads YYNGEE. CDR3 nucleotides: TGTGCCAGCAGCCCGGGACAGGGCGGGCAGCCCCAGCATTTT. Amino acid sequence: CASSPGQGGQPQHF.

In its sample, this clonotype ranks as large (0.1 to 1%). The rearrangement links TRBV24-1 to TRBJ2-1; TRBD1 aligns across 7 bases. CDR1 and CDR2 from the germline V gene are KGHDR and SFDVKD. Germline trimming cut 4 bases from V and 9 bases from J; bases unmatched to any gene: 5. The CDR3 totals 13 residues. This chain's CDR3 is CATSETGAGEQFF. DNA for the CDR3: TGTGCCACCAGTGAAACAGGGGCGGGTGAGCAGTTCTTC.

This clonotype is labeled large (0.1 to 1%). V usage is TRBV27 and J usage is TRBJ2-1; 12 nucleotides align to TRBD2. Per the germline V gene, CDR1 is MNHEY and CDR2 is SMNVEV (reference sequence). The CDR3 covers 15 residues. V lost 5 bases to trimming and J lost 10 bases; unmatched junction nucleotides: 9. CDR3 in amino acids: CASSGLAGGPKEQFF. DNA of the CDR3: TGTGCCAGCAGTGGCCTAGCGGGAGGGCCGAAGGAGCAGTTCTTC.

By proportion, this clonotype is medium-sized (0.01 to 0.1%). The chain links TRBV12-5 to TRBJ2-1; 9 bases are shared with TRBD2. Germline CDR1 reads LGHNT; CDR2 reads FRNRAP. The CDR3 sequence is 14 residues long. V was clipped by 6 bases and J by 9 bases; unmatched bases: 9. The CDR3: CASGFSGGSVEQFF. The CDR3 nucleotides are TGTGCTAGTGGCTTTAGCGGGGGTTCTGTTGAGCAGTTCTTC.

By share of the sample, this clonotype is medium-sized. The genes are TRBV27 and TRBJ2-1, with a possible D match to TRBD2 (6 bases). Germline V lookup: CDR1 MNHEY, CDR2 SMNVEV (reference sequence). This CDR3 contains 16 residues. With 5 bases removed from V and 7 bases from J, the gap between germline ends came to 21 bases. The CDR3 nucleotides read TGTGCCAGCAGTCCATATGCCGGGACTCTAGGGAATGAGCAGTTCTTC. This codes for CASSPYAGTLGNEQFF.

By proportion, this clonotype is large. The chain links TRBV19 to TRBJ2-3; D is unresolved. Looked up from germline, CDR1 is LNHDA and CDR2 is SQIVND (reference sequence). With 5 bases removed from V and 4 bases from J, the gap between germline ends came to 10 bases. CDR3 length: 13 residues. CDR3 region: CASSDFEPDTQYF. CDR3 nucleotide sequence: TGTGCCAGTAGTGATTTCGAGCCAGATACGCAGTATTTT. The full variable domain, completed using reference TRBV19 and TRBJ2-3, is DGGITQSPKYLFRKEGQNVTLSCEQNLNHDAMYWYRQDPGQGLRLIYYSQIVNDFQKGDIAEGYSVSREKKESFPLTVTSAQKNPTAFYLCASSDFEPDTQYFGPGTRLTVL.

This chain connects TRBV5-6 to TRBJ2-7; D is uncertain. The CDR3 contains 11 residues. Germline loops: CDR1 SGHDT, CDR2 YYEEEE. The V and J ends lost 4 bases and 6 bases respectively, with 8 bases between them. The CDR3 coding sequence is TGTGCCAGCAGCCTGGCTAGCGAGCAGTACTTC. Translating it yields CASSLASEQYF.

This clonotype ranks as medium-sized. DNA for the CDR3: TGCAGTGCTAGACCTGAGCCGGCGAACACTGAAGCTTTCTTT. This translates into CSARPEPANTEAFF. The chain links TRBV20-1 to TRBJ1-1; D is unclear. This CDR3 is built from 14 residues. The germline V and J ends were trimmed by 2 bases and 1 base, with 11 bases remaining between them. From germline, CDR1 is DFQATT and CDR2 SNEGSKA (reference sequence).

In its sample, this clonotype is large (0.1 to 1%). The genes are TRBV6-5 and TRBJ1-1; a possible D gene is TRBD1 (6 bases). V was cut by 0 bases and J by 2 bases, with 10 bases left in between. The CDR3 has 15 amino acids. The germline CDR1 and CDR2 sequences are MNHEY and SVGAGI. As DNA, the CDR3 is TGTGCCAGCAGTTACTCATTACAGGGCAACACTGAAGCTTTCTTT. It codes for CASSYSLQGNTEAFF.

This clonotype was recorded a few times. The J gene is TRBJ2-7, the V gene TRBV28, with 11 bases identical to TRBD2. Trimming removed 2 bases from V and 3 bases from J; junction bases left unmatched: 3. This CDR3 comprises 15 residues. CDR1 and CDR2 from the germline V gene are MDHEN and SYDVKM. CDR3 bases: TGTGCCAGCAGTTTAGAAGGGACTAGCGGCTACGAGCAGTACTTC. It yields the protein CASSLEGTSGYEQYF.

This clonotype was seen more than once but under ten times. A read error may explain this, as a much larger clone is one base away. The V and J genes are TRBV20-1 and TRBJ1-2; D is uncertain. The ends were cut back, 6 bases at V and 8 bases at J, with 13 bases in the middle. This CDR3 contains 11 residues. Germline CDR1 reads DFQATT; CDR2 reads SNEGSKA (reference sequence). The CDR3 sequence: CSASTGVGYTF. DNA for the CDR3: TGCAGTGCCTCCACCGGGGTCGGCTACACCTTC.

This clonotype was detected a few times. This chain connects TRBV19 to TRBJ2-3, with no clear D. The CDR3 has 12 amino acids. V was pared by 5 bases and J by 1 base, with 4 bases between. Looked up from germline, CDR1 is LNHDA and CDR2 is SQIVND (reference sequence). CDR3 in amino acids: CASSSGTDTQYF. The CDR3 DNA sequence: TGTGCCAGTAGTTCAGGCACAGATACGCAGTATTTT.

By share of the sample, this clonotype is large. The chain couples TRBV2 to TRBJ2-2, with a tentative D call TRBD1 (5 bases). V lost 6 bases and J lost 5, with 7 bases in between. CDR3 length equals 12 residues. Germline CDR1 and CDR2: SNHLY and FYNNEI. This CDR3 is CASSDSTGELFF. The CDR3 coding sequence is TGTGCCAGCAGCGACAGTACCGGGGAGCTGTTTTTT.

In its sample, this clonotype is medium-sized. This rearrangement joins TRBV18 to TRBJ2-7; possible D gene TRBD1, 6 bases. Germline-derived CDR1 and CDR2 are KGHSH and LQKENI. The V end was cut by 5 bases, the J end by 3 bases, with 8 bases between. The length of the CDR3 is 12 residues. This CDR3 reads CASSGTYYEQYF. CDR3 coding DNA: TGTGCCAGCTCAGGGACATACTACGAGCAGTACTTC. The full variable domain, its missing parts supplied by reference TRBV18 and TRBJ2-7, is NAGVMQNPRHLVRRRGQEARLRCSPMKGHSHVYWYRQLPEEGLKFMVYLQKENIIDESGMPKERFSAEFPKEGPSILRIQQVVRGDSAAYFCASSGTYYEQYFGPGTRLTVT.

By sample fraction, this clonotype is medium-sized. The chain combines TRBV27 with TRBJ1-5, with 7 bases aligning to TRBD1. Germline values: CDR1 MNHEY, CDR2 SMNVEV (reference sequence). The J segment lost 6 bases and the V segment lost 5 bases, leaving 7 bases of the junction unmatched. The CDR3 has 14 residues. CDR3 sequence (DNA): TGTGCCAGCAGTCTAACAGGGGTTAGTCAGCCCCAGCATTTT. It encodes CASSLTGVSQPQHF.

This clonotype is categorized as medium-sized. The rearrangement uses TRBV20-1 and TRBJ1-1; TRBD1 agrees at 7 bases. V lost 5 bases and J lost 0; bases outside the gene matches: 3. From germline, CDR1 is DFQATT and CDR2 SNEGSKA (reference sequence). The CDR3 totals 13 residues. The CDR3 loop reads CSAPTGMNTEAFF. The DNA of the CDR3 is TGCAGTGCTCCGACAGGGATGAACACTGAAGCTTTCTTT.

Relative to its sample, this clonotype is medium-sized. The CDR3 is CASSSPAGGGLDTQYF. DNA of the CDR3: TGTGCCAGCAGTTCCCCCGCGGGGGGAGGGTTGGATACGCAGTATTTT. The rearrangement joins TRBV28 to TRBJ2-3, with 8 nucleotides matching TRBD2. CDR1 is MDHEN, CDR2 SYDVKM, per germline. The CDR3 is 16 residues long. Unmatched junction bases numbered 12, after V lost 4 bases and J lost 6 bases.

This clonotype qualifies as large (0.1 to 1%). This rearrangement joins TRBV5-5 to TRBJ1-2, with D tentatively TRBD1 (6 bases). Germline V CDR1 and CDR2: SGHKS, YYEKEE (reference sequence). Trimming stripped 0 bases from V and 4 bases from J, with 22 bases between. The length of the CDR3 is 18 residues. CDR3 sequence: CASSLAHRDAPEVYGYTF. CDR3 coding DNA: TGTGCCAGCAGCTTGGCCCACAGGGACGCCCCTGAGGTCTATGGCTACACCTTC.

Sample share makes this clonotype medium-sized. The chain employs TRBV29-1 and TRBJ2-7; weak D call: TRBD1 (6 bases). The CDR3 contains 15 residues. The germline V gene has CDR1 SQVTM and CDR2 ANQGSEA. V dropped 2 bases and J dropped 0 bases, with 14 bases sitting between them. Here the CDR3 DNA reads TGCAGCGTTGAAACCTCGGACAGCACCTCCTACGAGCAGTACTTC. Translation gives CSVETSDSTSYEQYF.

By sample fraction, this clonotype is medium-sized. The V call is TRBV28, the J call TRBJ2-2; TRBD1 is a possible D gene (6 bases). The CDR3 has 14 amino acids. V dropped 7 bases and J dropped 5 bases, with 14 bases sitting between them. Germline V lookup: CDR1 MDHEN, CDR2 SYDVKM. The CDR3 loop reads CASKGDLGTGELFF. Here the CDR3 DNA reads TGTGCCAGCAAGGGGGACCTGGGGACCGGGGAGCTGTTTTTT.